One and the same sample provided the 32 T cell receptor beta chains below, sequenced in a study of post-analysis software for immune sequencing data. Incorporated into the TCR beta cDNA libraries were unique molecular identifiers, which served to reduce PCR and sequencing biases. TCRdb passed the PCR reads through MiXCR, listing each CDR3 protein once. The sample carries about 560,000 distinct CDR3 sequences, around 40% recorded once. The antigens these receptors bind are not known. Points from the study as a whole: Roughly five TRBV segments were more frequent in patients than controls; TRBV5-6, TRBV5-1 and TRBV20-1 belonged to this group.

Source material: blood. Receptor source: a girl between 5 and 17 years old with multiple sclerosis.

The table lists this clonotype with a few counts. V is TRBV9 and J is TRBJ1-2; D call uncertain. Trimming shortened V by 3 bases and J by 1 base, and 19 bases separated the two germline ends. The CDR3 sequence is 17 residues long. Looked up from germline, CDR1 is SGDLS and CDR2 is YYNGEE. This CDR3 is CASSGRENLILNYGYTF. The CDR3 DNA sequence: TGTGCCAGCAGCGGGCGGGAGAATCTAATTCTTAACTATGGCTACACCTTC.

The J gene is TRBJ2-7, the V gene TRBV4-1; D is perhaps TRBD2 (5 bases). There are 15 residues in the CDR3. Looked up from germline, CDR1 is MGHRA and CDR2 is YSYEKL. V was pared by 8 bases and J by 2 bases, with 19 bases between. The CDR3 protein is CASQPYPDWPYEQYF. The DNA of the CDR3 is TGCGCCAGCCAACCCTATCCGGACTGGCCCTACGAGCAGTACTTC.

V gene TRBV12-3 or TRBV12-4 combines with J gene TRBJ2-1; a weak D match, TRBD2 (5 bases). The V gene lost 5 bases and the J gene lost 5 bases, with 10 bases spanning the gap. The CDR3 has 13 amino acids. The CDR3 DNA follows: TGTGCCAGCAGTATTACCGGGGACAATGAGCAGTTCTTC. This gives the protein CASSITGDNEQFF.

The chain joins TRBV5-1 to TRBJ1-4; D uncertain. Per the germline V gene, CDR1 is SGHRS and CDR2 is YFSETQ. The V and J ends lost 4 bases and 3 bases respectively, with 10 bases between them. The CDR3 spans 14 residues. In nucleotides, the CDR3 is TGCGCCAGCAGCCCTGAGAATGCTAATGAAAAACTGTTTTTT. Protein sequence: CASSPENANEKLFF.

The CDR3 DNA reads as TGTGCCAGGAGCGACAGGGTTTGTGACAATGAGCAGTTCTTC. This codes for CARSDRVCDNEQFF. J is TRBJ2-1 and V is TRBV12-3 or TRBV12-4, with 7 bases fitting TRBD1. V shed 9 bases and J 5 bases; nucleotides not matched to a gene: 10. CDR3 length: 14 residues.

This clonotype occurred once. CDR3 loop: CASSRPRASGGPKGNEQFF. CDR3 DNA sequence: TGTGCCAGCAGCCGCCCAAGGGCTAGCGGGGGGCCAAAAGGTAATGAGCAGTTCTTC. V is TRBV13 and J is TRBJ2-1; TRBD2 agrees at 11 bases. This CDR3 spans 19 amino acids. From germline, CDR1 is PRHDT and CDR2 FYEKMQ (reference sequence). Losses at the gene ends were 5 bases for V and 7 bases for J; bases not matched to a gene: 19.

This clonotype has a handful of counts. This chain joins TRBV7-2 and TRBJ1-6; possible D gene TRBD1, 6 bases. This CDR3 is 14 amino acids long. Trimming shortened V by 2 bases and J by 5 bases, and 7 bases separated the two germline ends. Germline V gene sequence: CDR1 SGHTA, CDR2 FQGNSA. This CDR3 reads CTSSLTGNNSPLHF. The CDR3 region has the DNA TGTACCAGCAGCTTAACAGGGAATAATTCACCCCTCCACTTT.

The chain carries TRBV20-1 and TRBJ2-3; D is possibly TRBD1 (6 bases). The V and J ends lost 5 bases and 1 base respectively, with 10 bases between them. The CDR3 has 13 amino acids. Germline lookup yields CDR1 DFQATT and CDR2 SNEGSKA (reference sequence). The CDR3 DNA reads as TGCAGTGCTCCGAGACAGGGCACAGATACGCAGTATTTT. Its protein is CSAPRQGTDTQYF.

This chain links TRBV12-3 or TRBV12-4 with TRBJ2-1; the match to TRBD2 covers 10 bases. There are 14 residues in the CDR3. Trimming at V came to 6 bases and at J to 7 bases, leaving 6 bases not matched to a gene. The CDR3 DNA is TGTGCCAGCAGCCATGGGACTAGCGAGAATGAGCAGTTCTTC. This codes for CASSHGTSENEQFF.

As for this clonotype: Sequence at one end of the junction differs from germline and may be a read error. The V and J genes are TRBV6-6 and TRBJ2-7; D uncertain. CDR3 length equals 13 residues. The V gene's germline CDR1 is MNHNY and CDR2 SVGAGI (reference sequence). The CDR3 loop is CAGSPSVRREQYF. DNA for the CDR3: TGTGCCGGCAGCCCCTCGGTGCGGCGCGAGCAGTACTTC.

J is TRBJ2-7 and V is TRBV2; perhaps TRBD1 as D (6 bases). The CDR3 extends over 13 amino acids. V lost 7 bases and J lost 1, with 11 bases in between. The germline V gene has CDR1 SNHLY and CDR2 FYNNEI. The chain's CDR3 is CASTRTDSYEQYF. The CDR3 bases are TGTGCCAGCACTAGGACAGATTCCTACGAGCAGTACTTC. The full variable domain, in which reference TRBV2 and TRBJ2-7 provide the parts outside the CDR3, is EPEVTQTPSHQVTQMGQEVILRCVPISNHLYFYWYRQILGQKVEFLVSFYNNEISEKSEIFDDQFSVERPDGSNFTLKIRSTKLEDSAMYFCASTRTDSYEQYFGPGTRLTVT.

V usage is TRBV29-1 and J usage is TRBJ1-2; tentative D call: TRBD1 (6 bases). The CDR3 totals 12 residues. CDR1 and CDR2 (germline): SQVTM, ANQGSEA. Trimming stripped 4 bases from V and 11 bases from J, with 17 bases between. The CDR3 spells CSVVEGQGGYTF. The CDR3 region has the DNA TGCAGCGTTGTAGAGGGACAAGGCGGATACACCTTC.

The chain employs TRBV7-9 and TRBJ2-5, with D possibly being TRBD1 or TRBD2 (6 bases each). The end of the DNA is better explained by TRBJ2-1, so the J call may be wrong. This CDR3 has 15 amino acids. Germline V lookup: CDR1 SEHNR, CDR2 FQNEAQ (reference sequence). CDR3 amino acids: CASSSLPGARYEQFF. CDR3 DNA: TGTGCCAGCAGCTCACTACCGGGGGCGAGGTACGAGCAGTTCTTC.

The chain carries TRBV27 and TRBJ1-2; TRBD1 might be the D (6 bases). The germline V gene has CDR1 MNHEY and CDR2 SMNVEV (reference sequence). The CDR3 extends over 14 amino acids. The V gene lost 6 bases and the J gene lost 6 bases, with 17 bases spanning the gap. CDR3 sequence (DNA): TGTGCCAGCAGCTCTACAGGGTCATGGGATGGCTACACCTTC. Its protein product is CASSSTGSWDGYTF.

The V gene is TRBV30, the J gene TRBJ2-2; D is perhaps TRBD2 (5 bases). The germline V and J ends were trimmed by 8 bases and 6 bases, with 16 bases remaining between them. Germline CDR1 reads GTSNPN; CDR2 reads SVGIG (reference sequence). CDR3 length equals 13 residues. The DNA for the CDR3 is TGTGCCCAGAGTGACGCGGGTCCCGGGGAGCTGTTTTTT. It encodes CAQSDAGPGELFF.

Concerning this clonotype: Its ends do not fully match the called genes, so a read error is possible. The rearrangement uses TRBV29-1 and TRBJ2-3; D possibly corresponds to TRBD2 (5 bases). The CDR3 covers 14 residues. Germline loops: CDR1 SQVTM, CDR2 ANQGSEA. Written as DNA, the CDR3 is TGCAGCGCGGTGGCTAGCCCTACCCCAGATACGCAGTGTTTT. This codes for CSAVASPTPDTQCF.

This clonotype was observed a few times. V is TRBV10-3 and J is TRBJ2-1; 14 bases are a match to TRBD2. Germline V lookup: CDR1 ENHRY, CDR2 SYGVKD. V was clipped by 6 bases and J by 8 bases; unmatched bases: 6. The CDR3 totals 15 residues. The CDR3 region is CAIRTSGGAMYEQFF. In nucleotides, the CDR3 is TGTGCCATCAGGACTAGCGGGGGGGCCATGTATGAGCAGTTCTTC.

V gene TRBV20-1 combines with J gene TRBJ2-7; 7 bases map to TRBD2. After removal of 0 bases from V and 0 bases from J, the junction contained 14 bases not matched to a gene. CDR1 DFQATT and CDR2 SNEGSKA come from the germline V gene (reference sequence). The CDR3 runs 18 residues. In nucleotides, the CDR3 is TGCAGTGCTAGAGATAGTCGGCGGGCTAGCGGTTTCTCCTACGAGCAGTACTTC. As protein: CSARDSRRASGFSYEQYF.

The chain combines TRBV12-3 or TRBV12-4 with TRBJ2-7, with 14 bases lining up with TRBD2. The CDR3 consists of 15 residues. The junction had 4 bases not matched to a gene; V was cut back by 5 bases and J by 4 bases. The CDR3 sequence is CASSVGLAGAYEQYF. DNA of the CDR3: TGTGCCAGCAGTGTGGGACTAGCGGGAGCATACGAGCAGTACTTC.

This clonotype has just a few counts. The V call is TRBV12-3 or TRBV12-4, the J call TRBJ2-7; no reliable D call. The CDR3 has 13 amino acids. The V gene lost 1 base and the J gene lost 2 bases, with 6 bases spanning the gap. CDR3 coding DNA: TGTGCCAGCAGTTTAGTCACCCCCTACGAGCAGTACTTC. Its translation: CASSLVTPYEQYF.

J is TRBJ1-1 and V is TRBV5-8, with D possibly TRBD1 on 5 matching bases. The CDR3 consists of 15 residues. From germline, CDR1 is SGHTS and CDR2 YDEGEE. V dropped 6 bases and J dropped 2 bases, with 17 bases sitting between them. As DNA, the CDR3 is TGTGCCAGCAAGGTCACGGTCAGGACAAACACTGAAGCTTTCTTT. The encoded protein is CASKVTVRTNTEAFF. The complete variable domain, with remaining parts taken from reference TRBV5-8 and TRBJ1-1, reads EAGVTQSPTHLIKTRGQQATLRCSPISGHTSVYWYQQALGLGLQFLLWYDEGEERNRGNFPPRFSGRQFPNYSSELNVNALELEDSALYLCASKVTVRTNTEAFFGQGTRLTVV.

V is TRBV5-1 and J is TRBJ1-1; no definite D call. Trimming took off 4 bases at V and 6 bases at J, with 19 bases between the two ends. Looked up from germline, CDR1 is SGHRS and CDR2 is YFSETQ. The CDR3 is 15 amino acids. The CDR3 coding sequence is TGCGCCAGCAGCGATAAACGACGGCTAATGTCTGAAGCTTTCTTT. Residues: CASSDKRRLMSEAFF.

This clonotype was found many times. This chain joins TRBV24-1 and TRBJ2-1; D tentatively fits TRBD1 or TRBD2 (5 bases each). V lost 3 bases to trimming and J lost 5 bases, with 22 bases between them. CDR1 is KGHDR and CDR2 is SFDVKD in the germline V gene. This CDR3 is 18 amino acids long. In DNA, the CDR3 is TGTGCCACCAGTGATAGGAGCCGAAAGGGACGGGCGAACAATGAGCAGTTCTTC. It yields the protein CATSDRSRKGRANNEQFF.

The rearrangement links TRBV5-6 to TRBJ1-5, with 7 bases that match TRBD1. The J segment lost 5 bases and the V segment lost 0 bases, leaving 5 bases of the junction unmatched. Germline V gene sequence: CDR1 SGHDT, CDR2 YYEEEE. This CDR3 is built from 15 residues. CDR3 DNA sequence: TGTGCCAGCAGCTTGGGTTTGGGACAGTATCAGCCCCAGCATTTT. Its translation is CASSLGLGQYQPQHF.

The chain joins TRBV6-5 to TRBJ1-2, with D possibly matching TRBD1 (5 bases). Per germline, CDR1 MNHEY and CDR2 SVGAGI. Trimming removed 4 bases at V and 2 bases at J, with 8 bases between. The CDR3 totals 13 residues. CDR3 nucleotide sequence: TGTGCCAGCAGTTCACAGGAGAACTATGGCTACACCTTC. As protein: CASSSQENYGYTF.

This clonotype has more than one count but fewer than ten. This clone may be a read error of a much larger clone one base away. The rearrangement joins TRBV5-1 to TRBJ2-1; the match to TRBD2 covers 9 bases. Germline V gene lookup returns CDR1 SGHRS and CDR2 YFSETQ. The CDR3 has 12 residues. CDR3 bases: TGCGACAGCAGCTTGGCGGGAGGGTGGGAGTTCTTC. Translated, it gives CDSSLAGGWEFF.

This clonotype was seen more than once but under ten times. J is TRBJ2-7 and V is TRBV7-9; possible D gene TRBD1, 6 bases. Germline CDR1 SEHNR, CDR2 FQNEAQ (reference sequence). There are 13 residues in the CDR3. Trimming stripped 6 bases from V and 0 bases from J, with 9 bases between. The CDR3 sequence: CASSTDSSYEQYF. For the CDR3, the DNA is TGTGCCAGCAGTACGGACAGCTCCTACGAGCAGTACTTC. Drawing the rest from reference TRBV7-9 and TRBJ2-7, the complete variable domain is DTGVSQNPRHKITKRGQNVTFRCDPISEHNRLYWYRQTLGQGPEFLTYFQNEAQLEKSRLLSDRFSAERPKGSFSTLEIQRTEQGDSAMYLCASSTDSSYEQYFGPGTRLTVT.

The rearrangement joins TRBV4-1 to TRBJ2-6; TRBD1 aligns across 7 bases. The CDR3 contains 20 residues. The trim removed 0 bases at V and 2 bases at J, leaving 13 bases unmatched. Germline-derived CDR1 and CDR2 are MGHRA and YSYEKL. The CDR3 sequence: CASSQEVPYSDRAGANVLTF. As DNA, the CDR3 is TGCGCCAGCAGCCAAGAGGTACCCTATTCAGACAGGGCTGGGGCCAACGTCCTGACTTTC.

In this sample, this clonotype turned up a few times. The chain uses TRBV5-6 and TRBJ2-7; 8 nucleotides align to TRBD2. The end of the DNA is better explained by TRBJ2-5, so the J call may be wrong. This CDR3 contains 13 residues. Germline V gene data show CDR1 as SGHDT and CDR2 as YYEEEE. The CDR3 loop reads CASGTRGGETQYF. The CDR3 region has the DNA TGTGCCAGCGGGACTAGGGGAGGAGAGACCCAGTACTTC.

The CDR3 DNA follows: TGTGCCAGCAGTTACACCGACAGGGGAATACTCCAAGAGACCCAGTACTTC. Protein sequence: CASSYTDRGILQETQYF. The J gene is TRBJ2-5, the V gene TRBV6-5; 8 bases are a match to TRBD1. The CDR3 totals 17 residues. CDR1 is MNHEY, CDR2 SVGAGI, per germline. J gave up 1 base and V 2 bases, and 9 bases lay outside the gene matches.

This chain joins TRBV5-4 and TRBJ2-3; D unresolved. The V and J ends lost 3 bases and 4 bases respectively, with 18 bases between them. The CDR3 sequence is 16 residues long. Germline loops: CDR1 SGHNT, CDR2 YYREEE (reference sequence). The CDR3 DNA sequence: TGTGCCAGCAGCTCCCAGTTAGACGGTGGCGCAGATACGCAGTATTTT. This codes for CASSSQLDGGADTQYF.

This chain uses TRBV20-1 with TRBJ2-5; 14 bases match TRBD2. CDR1 and CDR2 from the germline V gene are DFQATT and SNEGSKA (reference sequence). The CDR3 runs to 14 residues. CDR3 amino acids: CNARPTSGGASEYF. The CDR3 coding sequence is TGCAATGCCCGTCCGACTAGCGGGGGGGCCTCGGAGTACTTC.